Listed below are T cell receptor beta chains from one sample, sequenced in a study of radiotherapy plus CTLA-4 blockade in lung cancer. Assay: immunoSEQ multiplex PCR; the TCRdb copy retains only in-frame clones and omits some. The table lists 70,000 to 90,000 clones, around 87% of them singletons. Sequences were derived from peripheral blood, sampled from a patient treated with radiotherapy plus ipilimumab. The receptors were sampled from a human donor with non-small cell lung cancer who had stable disease on radiotherapy plus ipilimumab. CDR3s include the opening cysteine and the closing phenylalanine or tryptophan. A D gene is named only where the DNA matches it firmly.

TRBJ2-5 | TRBV19 | - | CASSITGIGGETQYF
TRBJ1-6 | TRBV5-1 | - | CASSLGRENSPLHF
TRBJ1-2 | TRBV29-1 | - | CSSGGQGIGYTF
TRBJ2-7 | TRBV5-1 | TRBD1 | CASSLAGDRGAEQYF
TRBJ1-1 | TRBV7-9 | TRBD1 | CASSARDRGRNTEAFF
TRBJ1-1 | TRBV7-7 | - | CASSLDRNTEAFF
TRBJ2-1 | TRBV18 | TRBD2 | CASSLELAGAYNEQFF
TRBJ1-5 | TRBV7-9 | - | CASSLSGSPQPQHF
TRBJ2-4 | TRBV10-1 | TRBD2 | CASLGLAGVAKNIQYF
TRBJ1-2 | TRBV7-2 | TRBD1 | CASSLGTGPLNYGYTF
TRBJ2-4 | TRBV11-2 | - | CASSLEWGTGLAKNIQYF
TRBJ2-1 | TRBV29-1 | TRBD1 | CSASPGQGGSEQFF
TRBJ1-1 | TRBV2 | - | CASSEQGWETEAFF
TRBJ2-2 | TRBV10-2 | - | CASLSGDWFTGELFF
TRBJ2-1 | TRBV5-1 | - | CASSLRTGGANEQFF
TRBJ2-3 | TRBV7-6 | - | CASSLEVSDTQYF
TRBJ2-7 | TRBV7-9 | - | CASSLTGGAASYEQYF
TRBJ2-3 | TRBV7-3 | TRBD2 | CASSSRGTSGSSTDTQYF
TRBJ1-3 | TRBV28 | - | CASTPVRATPQNIYF
TRBJ2-1 | TRBV2 | TRBD1 | CASSGQVSEQFF
TRBJ1-4 | TRBV7-9 | TRBD1 | CASSKTGVPEKLFF
TRBJ1-5 | TRBV9 | - | CASSVAGVNQPQHF
TRBJ1-5 | TRBV19 | - | CASSGGPTNQPQHF
TRBJ2-3 | TRBV6-4 | - | CASRKELSSTDTQYF